This is a list of T cell receptor beta chains from one sample in a study of T cells in Graves' hyperthyroidism and ophthalmopathy. Via MiXCR, TCRdb re-called the multiplex PCR reads, giving one row per CDR3 protein. The sample includes a few hundred thousand distinct CDR3 sequences, more than 45% of them seen just once. The specimen was peripheral blood or thyroid tissue (not recorded which). These receptor sequences come from a woman between 18 and 30 years old with Graves' hyperthyroidism. Both conserved end residues are part of each CDR3. Each record gives: clone size, D gene, J gene, V gene, CDR3 DNA, CDR3 protein. The D gene is left open where the match is weak. Clone size is shown for a subset of rows, as once, few, many or a class of expanded clone.

clone size: many
D gene: TRBD2
J gene: TRBJ2-5
V gene: TRBV6-5
CDR3 DNA: TGTGCCAGCAGTTACGTATCCACTAGCGGTCAAGAGACCCAGTACTTC
CDR3 protein: CASSYVSTSGQETQYF

clone size: many
D gene: NA
J gene: TRBJ2-7
V gene: TRBV3-1
CDR3 DNA: TGTGCCAGCAGCGGGTTCTCCTACGAGCAGTACTTC
CDR3 protein: CASSGFSYEQYF

clone size: many
D gene: TRBD1
J gene: TRBJ2-7
V gene: TRBV18
CDR3 DNA: TGTGCCAGCTCACCGGGGACAGGGAGGAACGAGCAGTACTTC
CDR3 protein: CASSPGTGRNEQYF

clone size: NA
D gene: NA
J gene: TRBJ2-5
V gene: TRBV7-4
CDR3 DNA: TGTGCCAGCAGCTCACATTCGGGACTCCAGACCCAGTACTTC
CDR3 protein: CASSSHSGLQTQYF

clone size: many
D gene: NA
J gene: TRBJ2-2
V gene: TRBV7-2
CDR3 DNA: TGTGCCAGCAGCTACCAGCCGACAGCCTCGAACACCGGGGAGCTGTTTTTT
CDR3 protein: CASSYQPTASNTGELFF

clone size: many
D gene: NA
J gene: TRBJ1-5
V gene: TRBV6-6
CDR3 DNA: TGTGCCAGCAGTTACAGGATGAGGCAAAAGGGGCAGCAGCCCCAGCATTTT
CDR3 protein: CASSYRMRQKGQQPQHF

clone size: NA
D gene: TRBD2
J gene: TRBJ2-7
V gene: TRBV29-1
CDR3 DNA: TGCAGCGGCGGACTAGCACCGAGGGAGCAGTACTTC
CDR3 protein: CSGGLAPREQYF

clone size: many
D gene: NA
J gene: TRBJ2-7
V gene: TRBV20-1
CDR3 DNA: TGCAGTGCCGAGGGGGAGATGAGCTCCTACGAGCAGTACTTC
CDR3 protein: CSAEGEMSSYEQYF

clone size: NA
D gene: TRBD2
J gene: TRBJ2-7
V gene: TRBV19
CDR3 DNA: TGTGCCAGTACCCCCTCGGGACTAGCGGACTACGAGCAGTACTTC
CDR3 protein: CASTPSGLADYEQYF

clone size: NA
D gene: NA
J gene: TRBJ1-5
V gene: TRBV24-1
CDR3 DNA: TGTGCCACCAGTGCTGCTACAGGGTCCGTCAACGATTATAGCAATCAGCCCCAGCATTTT
CDR3 protein: CATSAATGSVNDYSNQPQHF

clone size: few
D gene: TRBD1
J gene: TRBJ2-5
V gene: TRBV11-3
CDR3 DNA: TGTGCCAGCAGCTTCTGGACAGGCTTTGAGACCCAGTACTTC
CDR3 protein: CASSFWTGFETQYF

clone size: many
D gene: NA
J gene: TRBJ1-5
V gene: TRBV12-3/TRBV12-4
CDR3 DNA: TGCGCCAGCAGCTTGGAAACAGGCAATCAGCCCCAGCATTTT
CDR3 protein: CASSLETGNQPQHF

clone size: NA
D gene: NA
J gene: TRBJ1-1
V gene: TRBV7-9
CDR3 DNA: TGTGCCAGCAAAGTTACAGTCGACAATCCTGAAGCTTTCTTT
CDR3 protein: CASKVTVDNPEAFF

clone size: many
D gene: TRBD1
J gene: TRBJ2-7
V gene: TRBV27
CDR3 DNA: TGTGCCAGCAGCCCCGACAGGGGGCAAGGTTGGCAGTACTTC
CDR3 protein: CASSPDRGQGWQYF

clone size: NA
D gene: NA
J gene: TRBJ2-7
V gene: TRBV2
CDR3 DNA: TGTGCCAGCAGTGCGGAGGTGCCCCTCATCATTGACGATTACGAGCAGTACTTC
CDR3 protein: CASSAEVPLIIDDYEQYF

clone size: many
D gene: NA
J gene: TRBJ2-5
V gene: TRBV7-2
CDR3 DNA: TGTGCCAGCAGCATAGAAGCGATCGTCCAAGAGACCCAGTACTTC
CDR3 protein: CASSIEAIVQETQYF

clone size: many
D gene: NA
J gene: TRBJ2-5
V gene: TRBV6-5
CDR3 DNA: TGTGCCAGCAGTTACCCCCCCCAAGAGACCCAGTACTTC
CDR3 protein: CASSYPPQETQYF

clone size: few
D gene: NA
J gene: TRBJ1-4
V gene: TRBV13
CDR3 DNA: TGTGCCAGCAGTTCCGTAGGTACCGCCTATAAAAATGAAAAACTGTTTTTT
CDR3 protein: CASSSVGTAYKNEKLFF

clone size: NA
D gene: TRBD1
J gene: TRBJ1-4
V gene: TRBV7-8
CDR3 DNA: TGTGCCAGCAGCCCGCAGGGACAGTTAAATGAAGAACTGTTTTTT
CDR3 protein: CASSPQGQLNEELFF

clone size: many
D gene: TRBD1
J gene: TRBJ1-1
V gene: TRBV20-1
CDR3 DNA: TGCAGTGCTCGAAACAGGGGGGACGCTTTCTTT
CDR3 protein: CSARNRGDAFF

clone size: many
D gene: NA
J gene: TRBJ1-6
V gene: TRBV20-1
CDR3 DNA: TGCAGTGCTAGAGGAGACCGGGGATCACCCCTCCACTTT
CDR3 protein: CSARGDRGSPLHF

clone size: many
D gene: NA
J gene: TRBJ1-5
V gene: TRBV15
CDR3 DNA: TGTGCCACCAGCAGAGGACAGACGGACTTTAGCAATCAGCCCCAGCATTTT
CDR3 protein: CATSRGQTDFSNQPQHF

clone size: NA
D gene: TRBD2
J gene: TRBJ2-2
V gene: TRBV11-2
CDR3 DNA: TGTGCCAGCAGCCCCCCATTAGCGGGAGGGCCGGATGAGCAGTTTTTT
CDR3 protein: CASSPPLAGGPDEQFF

clone size: NA
D gene: TRBD1
J gene: TRBJ2-7
V gene: TRBV12-3/TRBV12-4
CDR3 DNA: TGTGCCATCAGTGAAGTCCAGGGGGTCTTTCAGCCCCAGCATTACGAGCAGTACTTC
CDR3 protein: CAISEVQGVFQPQHYEQYF

clone size: NA
D gene: NA
J gene: TRBJ2-2
V gene: TRBV7-3
CDR3 DNA: TGTGCCAGCAGCTTTGCAGGGAGCACCGGGGAGCTGTTTTTT
CDR3 protein: CASSFAGSTGELFF

clone size: few
D gene: NA
J gene: TRBJ2-1
V gene: TRBV14
CDR3 DNA: TGTGCCAGCAGCGGGGGGTCCTACAATGAGCAGTTCTTC
CDR3 protein: CASSGGSYNEQFF

clone size: NA
D gene: NA
J gene: TRBJ1-1
V gene: TRBV7-2
CDR3 DNA: TGTGCCAGCACCCGGGGGGCCGTCGTATGGGAAAACACTGAAGCTTTCTTT
CDR3 protein: CASTRGAVVWENTEAFF

clone size: many
D gene: NA
J gene: TRBJ2-5
V gene: TRBV5-1
CDR3 DNA: TGCGCCAGCAGCTTGGGGGCATCGGGACTCGGTACGACCCAGTACTTC
CDR3 protein: CASSLGASGLGTTQYF

clone size: many
D gene: TRBD2
J gene: TRBJ2-5
V gene: TRBV4-3
CDR3 DNA: TGCGCCAGCAGCCAAGACGGGAGGGAAGAGACCCAGTACTTC
CDR3 protein: CASSQDGREETQYF

clone size: once
D gene: TRBD1
J gene: TRBJ2-7
V gene: TRBV7-9
CDR3 DNA: TGTGCCAGCATCAAAAGAGGGGGACAGGGTCCCTACGAGCAGTACTTC
CDR3 protein: CASIKRGGQGPYEQYF

clone size: NA
D gene: TRBD1
J gene: TRBJ2-1
V gene: TRBV5-5
CDR3 DNA: TGTGCCTGCAGCGGGGACAGGGGGCAGGATGAGCAGTTCTTC
CDR3 protein: CACSGDRGQDEQFF

clone size: few
D gene: NA
J gene: TRBJ2-7
V gene: TRBV20-1
CDR3 DNA: TGCAGCGGCGGGTCCTACGAGCAGTACTTC
CDR3 protein: CSGGSYEQYF

clone size: many
D gene: NA
J gene: TRBJ1-2
V gene: TRBV6-2/TRBV6-3
CDR3 DNA: TGTGCCAGCAGTTACTCGAAACGGCGGACAGTACTCTATGGCTACACCTTC
CDR3 protein: CASSYSKRRTVLYGYTF

clone size: many
D gene: TRBD2
J gene: TRBJ2-2
V gene: TRBV9
CDR3 DNA: TGTGCCAGCAGCGTAGGAGGACTAGCGGGAGTTCAGAACACCGGGGAGCTGTTTTTT
CDR3 protein: CASSVGGLAGVQNTGELFF

clone size: NA
D gene: NA
J gene: TRBJ2-7
V gene: TRBV2
CDR3 DNA: TGTGCCAGCGTCCGGGACACGGGGCTATTCTACGAGCAGTACTTC
CDR3 protein: CASVRDTGLFYEQYF

clone size: NA
D gene: NA
J gene: TRBJ1-2
V gene: TRBV15
CDR3 DNA: TGTGCCACCAGCAGAGATGGTCAGGGCGGCATTGGCTACACCTTC
CDR3 protein: CATSRDGQGGIGYTF

clone size: NA
D gene: NA
J gene: TRBJ2-7
V gene: TRBV29-1
CDR3 DNA: TGCAGCTTGAGGGTCGGTAGCGCTCGCCGCGAGCAGTACTTC
CDR3 protein: CSLRVGSARREQYF

clone size: NA
D gene: NA
J gene: TRBJ2-5
V gene: TRBV10-1
CDR3 DNA: TGCGCCAGCAGTGAGTCCGGGCCACAAGAAAAGGTACAAGAGACCCAGTACTTC
CDR3 protein: CASSESGPQEKVQETQYF

clone size: NA
D gene: NA
J gene: TRBJ2-3
V gene: TRBV14
CDR3 DNA: TGTGCCAGCAGCCACAAGCGGCGAGGGGAGGCAGATACGCAGTATTTT
CDR3 protein: CASSHKRRGEADTQYF

clone size: NA
D gene: TRBD1
J gene: TRBJ2-7
V gene: TRBV25-1
CDR3 DNA: TGTGCCAGCAGTGAATATCGGGGACAGGGGAGATACGAGCAGTACTTC
CDR3 protein: CASSEYRGQGRYEQYF

clone size: many
D gene: NA
J gene: TRBJ2-7
V gene: TRBV20-1
CDR3 DNA: TGCAGTGCCACCGACAGGTCCTACGAGCAGTACTTC
CDR3 protein: CSATDRSYEQYF

clone size: many
D gene: NA
J gene: TRBJ1-3
V gene: TRBV20-1
CDR3 DNA: TGCAGTGCTGGACAGAGCTCTGGAAACACCATATATTTT
CDR3 protein: CSAGQSSGNTIYF

clone size: NA
D gene: NA
J gene: TRBJ2-5
V gene: TRBV20-1
CDR3 DNA: TGCAGTGCTTACCGGGACGGCGGTATGCCCCAAGAGACCCAGTACTTC
CDR3 protein: CSAYRDGGMPQETQYF

clone size: NA
D gene: NA
J gene: TRBJ1-2
V gene: TRBV10-3
CDR3 DNA: TGTGCCATCAGTGCTAGAGATGGGCAGGCCCTCTATGGCTACACCTTC
CDR3 protein: CAISARDGQALYGYTF

clone size: few
D gene: TRBD1
J gene: TRBJ1-5
V gene: TRBV6-5
CDR3 DNA: TGTGCCAGCAAAAAAACAGGGGGCTCCACTCACAGCAATCAGCCCCAGCATTTT
CDR3 protein: CASKKTGGSTHSNQPQHF

clone size: many
D gene: NA
J gene: TRBJ1-4
V gene: TRBV12-3/TRBV12-4
CDR3 DNA: TGTGCCAGCAGTTCGAGGGGGGAAGCTAATGAAAAACTGTTTTTT
CDR3 protein: CASSSRGEANEKLFF

clone size: NA
D gene: NA
J gene: TRBJ1-2
V gene: TRBV11-2
CDR3 DNA: TGTGCCAGCAGTTTGGACCGGACACGGGGCTACACCTTC
CDR3 protein: CASSLDRTRGYTF

clone size: many
D gene: NA
J gene: TRBJ1-6
V gene: TRBV14
CDR3 DNA: TGTGCCAGCAGCCAAGAGGGGAGTTGGTTTTCACCCCTCCACTTT
CDR3 protein: CASSQEGSWFSPLHF

clone size: NA
D gene: TRBD1
J gene: TRBJ1-1
V gene: TRBV12-3/TRBV12-4
CDR3 DNA: TGTGCCAGCAGTGTAGACAGGGAGACTGAAGCCTTCTTT
CDR3 protein: CASSVDRETEAFF

clone size: many
D gene: TRBD2
J gene: TRBJ2-1
V gene: TRBV7-3
CDR3 DNA: TGTGCCAGCAGCGCGGCGGGAGTCCAGGCCTATGAGCAGTTCTTC
CDR3 protein: CASSAAGVQAYEQFF

clone size: NA
D gene: NA
J gene: TRBJ2-2
V gene: TRBV7-2
CDR3 DNA: TGTGCCAGCAGCCCCTCGAGGGCAACCGGGGAGCTGTTTTTT
CDR3 protein: CASSPSRATGELFF

clone size: NA
D gene: NA
J gene: TRBJ2-7
V gene: TRBV7-9
CDR3 DNA: TGTGCCAGCAGCTTGCGCCAGCTTTCCTACGAGCAGTACTTC
CDR3 protein: CASSLRQLSYEQYF

clone size: once
D gene: NA
J gene: TRBJ2-5
V gene: TRBV29-1
CDR3 DNA: TGCAGCGTTGAAGAGGGGGATGAGGAGACCCAGTACTTC
CDR3 protein: CSVEEGDEETQYF

clone size: NA
D gene: NA
J gene: TRBJ2-3
V gene: TRBV2
CDR3 DNA: TGTGCCAGCTACGGACAGACCTCGCCGGCCACAGATACGCAGTATTTT
CDR3 protein: CASYGQTSPATDTQYF